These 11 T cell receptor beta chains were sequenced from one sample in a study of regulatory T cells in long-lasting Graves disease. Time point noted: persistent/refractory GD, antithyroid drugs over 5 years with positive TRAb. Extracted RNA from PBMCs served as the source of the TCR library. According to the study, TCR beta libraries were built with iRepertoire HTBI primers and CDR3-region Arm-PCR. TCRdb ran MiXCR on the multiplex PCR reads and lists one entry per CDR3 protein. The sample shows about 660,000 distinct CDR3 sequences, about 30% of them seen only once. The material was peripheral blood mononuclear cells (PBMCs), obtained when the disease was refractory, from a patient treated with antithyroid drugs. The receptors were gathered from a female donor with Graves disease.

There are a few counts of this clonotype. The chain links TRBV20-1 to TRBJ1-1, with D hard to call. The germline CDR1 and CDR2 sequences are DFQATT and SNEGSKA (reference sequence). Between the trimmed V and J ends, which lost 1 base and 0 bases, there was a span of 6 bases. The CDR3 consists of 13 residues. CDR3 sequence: CSARVILNTEAFF. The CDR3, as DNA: TGCAGTGCTAGAGTTATTTTGAACACTGAAGCTTTCTTT.

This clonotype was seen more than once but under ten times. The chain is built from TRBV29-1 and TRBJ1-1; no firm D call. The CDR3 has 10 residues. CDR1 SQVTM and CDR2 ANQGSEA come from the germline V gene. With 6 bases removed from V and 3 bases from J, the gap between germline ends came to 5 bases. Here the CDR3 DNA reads TGCAGCGTCAAATACACTGAAGCTTTCTTT. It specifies CSVKYTEAFF.

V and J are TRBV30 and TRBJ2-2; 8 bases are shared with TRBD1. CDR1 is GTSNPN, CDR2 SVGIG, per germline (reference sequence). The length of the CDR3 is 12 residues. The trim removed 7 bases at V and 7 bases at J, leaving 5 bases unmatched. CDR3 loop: CAYRQGSGELFF. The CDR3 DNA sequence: TGTGCCTACCGACAGGGGAGCGGGGAGCTGTTTTTT.

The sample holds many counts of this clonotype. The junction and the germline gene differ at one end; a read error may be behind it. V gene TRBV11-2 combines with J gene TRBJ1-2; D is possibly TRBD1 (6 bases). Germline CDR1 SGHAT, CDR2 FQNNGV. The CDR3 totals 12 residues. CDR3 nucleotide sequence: TGTGCCAGCAGCCATATGGGAGGGACATTTTTCTTC. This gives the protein CASSHMGGTFFF. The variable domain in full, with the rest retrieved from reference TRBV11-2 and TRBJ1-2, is EAGVAQSPRYKIIEKRQSVAFWCNPISGHATLYWYQQILGQGPKLLIQFQNNGVVDDSQLPKDRFSAERLKGVDSTLKIQPAKLEDSAVYLCASSHMGGTFFFGSGTRLTVV.

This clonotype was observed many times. The chain's CDR3 is CASSGQGMDYGYTF. The CDR3 DNA reads as TGTGCCAGCAGTGGACAGGGGATGGACTATGGCTACACCTTC. This chain connects TRBV2 to TRBJ1-2; 8 nucleotides line up with TRBD1. With V trimmed by 4 bases and J by 3 bases, 4 bases remained unmatched. Germline CDR1 and CDR2: SNHLY and FYNNEI. CDR3 length equals 14 residues. Looking up the rest from reference TRBV2 and TRBJ1-2 gives the full variable domain: EPEVTQTPSHQVTQMGQEVILRCVPISNHLYFYWYRQILGQKVEFLVSFYNNEISEKSEIFDDQFSVERPDGSNFTLKIRSTKLEDSAMYFCASSGQGMDYGYTFGSGTRLTVV.

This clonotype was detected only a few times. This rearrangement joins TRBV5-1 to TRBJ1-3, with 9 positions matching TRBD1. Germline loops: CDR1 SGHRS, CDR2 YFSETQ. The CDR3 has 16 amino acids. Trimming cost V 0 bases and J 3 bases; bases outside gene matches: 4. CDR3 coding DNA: TGCGCCAGCAGCTTGGCCGGACAGGGGTATGGAAACACCATATATTTT. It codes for CASSLAGQGYGNTIYF.

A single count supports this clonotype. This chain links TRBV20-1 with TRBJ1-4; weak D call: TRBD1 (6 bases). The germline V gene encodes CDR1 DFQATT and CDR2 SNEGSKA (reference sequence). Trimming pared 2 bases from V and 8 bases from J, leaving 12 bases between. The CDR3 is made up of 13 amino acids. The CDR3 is CSARWDKEEKLFF. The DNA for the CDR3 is TGCAGTGCTAGATGGGACAAAGAAGAAAAACTGTTTTTT.

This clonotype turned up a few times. The CDR3: CSAETGGNQPQHF. In nucleotides, the CDR3 is TGCAGTGCCGAAACAGGGGGCAATCAGCCCCAGCATTTT. This chain uses TRBV20-1 with TRBJ1-5; 7 bases are a match to TRBD1. The CDR3 is made up of 13 amino acids. V shed 6 bases and J 2 bases; nucleotides not matched to a gene: 4. Germline V lookup: CDR1 DFQATT, CDR2 SNEGSKA (reference sequence).

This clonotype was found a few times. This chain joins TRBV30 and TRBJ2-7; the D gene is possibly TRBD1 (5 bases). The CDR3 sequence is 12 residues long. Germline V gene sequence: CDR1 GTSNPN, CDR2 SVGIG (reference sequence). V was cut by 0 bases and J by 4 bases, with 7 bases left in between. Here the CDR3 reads CAWSVDSYEQYF. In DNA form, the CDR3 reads TGTGCCTGGAGTGTCGACAGTTACGAGCAGTACTTC. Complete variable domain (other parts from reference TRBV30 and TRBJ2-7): SQTIHQWPATLVQPVGSPLSLECTVEGTSNPNLYWYRQAAGRGLQLLFYSVGIGQISSEVPQNLSASRPQDRQFILSSKKLLLSDSGFYLCAWSVDSYEQYFGPGTRLTVT.

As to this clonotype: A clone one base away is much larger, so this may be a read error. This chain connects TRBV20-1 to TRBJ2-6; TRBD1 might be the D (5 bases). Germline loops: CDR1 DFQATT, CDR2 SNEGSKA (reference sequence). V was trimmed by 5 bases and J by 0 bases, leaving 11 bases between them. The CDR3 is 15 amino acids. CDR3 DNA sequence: TGCAGTGCTTCAGGGTTGAGCTCTGGGGCCAACGTCCTGACTTTC. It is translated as CSASGLSSGANVLTF.

This chain's CDR3 is CASSPTGESYEQYF. CDR3 nucleotide sequence: TGTGCCAGCAGTCCAACAGGGGAATCCTACGAGCAGTACTTC. V usage is TRBV28 and J usage is TRBJ2-7; 7 nucleotides agree with TRBD1. V dropped 5 bases and J dropped 1; count of bases not matched to a gene: 5. This CDR3 spans 14 amino acids. Germline lookup yields CDR1 MDHEN and CDR2 SYDVKM. The entire variable domain, with the rest obtained from reference TRBV28 and TRBJ2-7, is as follows: DVKVTQSSRYLVKRTGEKVFLECVQDMDHENMFWYRQDPGLGLRLIYFSYDVKMKEKGDIPEGYSVSREKKERFSLILESASTNQTSMYLCASSPTGESYEQYFGPGTRLTVT.